One and the same sample provided the 10 T cell receptor beta chains below, sequenced in a study of beta chain features in type 1 diabetes. Findings of the study overall: When Type 1 diabetes patients were examined, their TCRB CDR3s proved moderately but significantly shorter in all four CD4+ subsets.

These receptors' targets are unknown. All of the isolated RNA was reverse transcribed, so expressed TCRB transcripts were sequenced. The protocol was immunoSEQ multiplex PCR, while the TCRdb copy is restricted to in-frame clones and leaves out a portion. The data show 600,000 or so clones, over 13% seen once. Sequencing was carried out using naive CD4+ T cells from blood. The source is a man between 18 and 35 years old with type 1 diabetes.

This clone was observed a few times. The J gene is TRBJ2-1, the V gene TRBV29-1, with TRBD2 as a possible D gene (5 bases). The CDR3 spans 12 residues. Between the trimmed V and J ends, which lost 4 bases and 8 bases, there was a span of 12 bases. From germline, CDR1 is SQVTM and CDR2 ANQGSEA. The CDR3, as DNA: TGCAGCGTTGGGGGAGTTAGGGATGAGCAGTTCTTC. This codes for CSVGGVRDEQFF.

The chain has TRBV5-1 and TRBJ1-1; D gene ambiguous. Germline CDR1 is SGHRS and CDR2 is YFSETQ. Trimming left V 2 bases short and J 7 bases short, with 12 bases between. The length of the CDR3 is 13 residues. CDR3 coding DNA: TGCGCCAGCAGCTTCGTACGGGGAAATGAAGCTTTCTTT. Protein product: CASSFVRGNEAFF. Variable domain in full (rest from reference TRBV5-1 and TRBJ1-1): KAGVTQTPRYLIKTRGQQVTLSCSPISGHRSVSWYQQTPGQGLQFLFEYFSETQRNKGNFPGRFSGRQFSNSRSEMNVSTLELGDSALYLCASSFVRGNEAFFGQGTRLTVV.

This sequence joins TRBV29-1 and TRBJ1-4; unclear D gene. From germline, CDR1 is SQVTM and CDR2 ANQGSEA. The CDR3 runs 10 residues. V was clipped by 5 bases and J by 5 bases, with 3 bases between them. CDR3 in DNA: TGCAGCGTTAAGAATGAAAAACTGTTTTTT. Amino acid sequence: CSVKNEKLFF. The full variable domain, in which reference TRBV29-1 and TRBJ1-4 provide the parts outside the CDR3, is SAVISQKPSRDICQRGTSLTIQCQVDSQVTMMFWYRQQPGQSLTLIATANQGSEATYESGFVIDKFPISRPNLTFSTLTVSNMSPEDSSIYLCSVKNEKLFFGSGTQLSVL.

This clone was observed a few times. The rearrangement joins TRBV5-1 to TRBJ2-7; D unresolved. Deletions cut 0 bases from V and 2 bases from J, with 12 bases between. Germline CDR1 reads SGHRS; CDR2 reads YFSETQ. The CDR3 length is 15 residues. Here the CDR3 DNA reads TGCGCCAGCAGCTTGGAGGTAGGCCGAGCCTACGAGCAGTACTTC. Translating it yields CASSLEVGRAYEQYF.

The V call is TRBV7-9, the J call TRBJ1-5; no clear D. CDR1 is SEHNR, CDR2 FQNEAQ, per germline (reference sequence). CDR3 length: 13 residues. The V end lost 2 bases, the J end lost 4 bases, and 6 bases lay between the germline ends. CDR3 amino acids: CASSLSVNQPQHF. The CDR3 bases are TGTGCCAGCAGCTTATCGGTGAATCAGCCCCAGCATTTT.

This clone was recorded a few times. The rearrangement joins TRBV5-4 to TRBJ1-1; TRBD1 matches at 11 bases. Trimming removed 4 bases from V and 5 bases from J; junction bases left unmatched: 7. Germline V gives CDR1 SGHNT, CDR2 YYREEE (reference sequence). This CDR3 is 15 amino acids long. The CDR3 loop is CASSVGGQGATEAFF. CDR3 in DNA: TGTGCCAGCAGCGTTGGAGGACAGGGGGCGACTGAAGCTTTCTTT.

This chain uses TRBV28 with TRBJ2-2, with 12 bases lining up with TRBD1. V was pared by 3 bases and J by 4 bases, with 6 bases of the junction left unmatched. The CDR3 is made up of 17 amino acids. The germline V gene encodes CDR1 MDHEN and CDR2 SYDVKM. In nucleotides, the CDR3 is TGTGCCAGCAGTTTTTGGGACAGGGGGCTCACCACCGGGGAGCTGTTTTTT. This sequence encodes CASSFWDRGLTTGELFF.

The chain couples TRBV7-3 to TRBJ1-2; D call uncertain. The germline gives CDR1 SGHTA, CDR2 FQGTGA. The V gene lost 5 bases and the J gene lost 0 bases, with 13 bases spanning the gap. CDR3 length: 15 residues. Here the CDR3 DNA reads TGTGCCAGCAGCCCATCACCCCGGGCTAACTATGGCTACACCTTC. Translated: CASSPSPRANYGYTF.

This clone was seen a few times. This rearrangement joins TRBV19 to TRBJ2-1; a weak D match, TRBD2 (6 bases). V dropped 6 bases and J dropped 7 bases, with 13 bases sitting between them. The CDR3 length is 13 residues. The germline V gene has CDR1 LNHDA and CDR2 SQIVND (reference sequence). The CDR3 reads CASSETGVNEQFF. CDR3 nucleotide sequence: TGTGCCAGTAGCGAGACGGGGGTGAATGAGCAGTTCTTC.

The chain uses TRBV28 and TRBJ1-2; 10 bases are shared with TRBD1. The CDR3 is 15 residues long. After removal of 4 bases from V and 3 bases from J, the junction contained 5 bases not matched to a gene. Germline V lookup: CDR1 MDHEN, CDR2 SYDVKM. This CDR3 reads CASSSGTGDHYGYTF. CDR3 sequence (DNA): TGTGCCAGCAGTTCCGGGACAGGGGACCACTATGGCTACACCTTC.